The sequence of this TCR beta chain was determined in a study of CD8 T cells in Susac syndrome. V trimming: 2 bases; J trimming: 4 bases; junction bases outside the gene matches: 3. CDR1 is SNHLY, CDR2 FYNNEI, per germline. The CDR3 sequence is 15 residues long. Random hexamers were used to reverse transcribe the RNA input (0.5 to 1 ug). TCRdb reprocessed the immunoSEQ multiplex PCR reads via MiXCR and lists one record per CDR3 protein. Of some 150,000 distinct CDR3 sequences listed, less than 95% are singletons. Sequencing used CD4+ T cells from PBMCs. The chain employs TRBV2 and TRBJ2-1; 9 positions agree with TRBD1. The receptor's source is a human donor in good health. The CDR3 region has the DNA TGTGCCAGCAGTGAAAGGGGGACAGGGTACAATGAGCAGTTCTTC. Amino acid sequence: CASSERGTGYNEQFF. The whole variable domain, remainder taken from reference TRBV2 and TRBJ2-1, is EPEVTQTPSHQVTQMGQEVILRCVPISNHLYFYWYRQILGQKVEFLVSFYNNEISEKSEIFDDQFSVERPDGSNFTLKIRSTKLEDSAMYFCASSERGTGYNEQFFGPGTRLTVL.